This T cell receptor (beta chain) was recorded in a study of blood T cells in healthy people across ages. In regard to this clonotype: Antigen unknown.

The CDR3 is made up of 13 amino acids. In germline, CDR1 is SGHKS, CDR2 YYEKEE (reference sequence). Study-level points and caveats: Leaving the PBMCs unsorted stopped any conclusive comparison of naive versus antigen-experienced cells. Per million T cells, the diversity of TCR beta decreased roughly linearly as age advanced.

A second about 6 to 12 cycle PCR used barcoded and J-beta primers. TCRdb itself ran the 5' RACE reads through MiXCR, one entry per CDR3 protein. There are around 1,000,000 distinct CDR3 sequences in the sample; 20% to 25% occur only once, and approximately 0.7% lies in the top ten. The same data also went into a second study, on T cells of mothers and their children. That study reports: Donation involved three healthy Caucasian mothers and the six children that they had. Pairs that are related and pairs that are unrelated have TCR recombination output shaped similarly by thymic selection.

This clonotype was obtained from a girl between 2 and 10 years old in good health. The genes are TRBV5-5 and TRBJ2-5; possible D gene TRBD2, 5 bases. The J call is uncertain, as TRBJ2-7 better fits the DNA end. What was sequenced was blood. The CDR3 loop is CASSRSDSGEQYF. CDR3 sequence (DNA): TGTGCCAGCAGCCGTTCGGACTCCGGCGAGCAGTACTTC.